The present T cell receptor beta chain was sequenced within a study of blood T cell repertoires in COVID-19. Per the authors' pipeline: Using reference gene primer amplification, nucleated cell counts were estimated. The assay was immunoSEQ multiplex PCR, and TCRdb's table has in-frame clones only and misses some. Clone size and V and J calls were adopted from that table, with D and trimming inferred from the DNA. In the table there are about 260,000 clones, approximately 89% of which are singletons. Patients in Seattle were enrolled during active infection, then followed longitudinally. The TCR originated in a woman between 65 and 79 years old with COVID-19, enrolled during active disease. The sample taken for sequencing was peripheral blood.

The CDR3 sequence: CASSLKIPGLLVGTEAFF. The CDR3 DNA is TGCGCCAGCAGCCTAAAAATACCAGGGCTACTTGTAGGCACTGAAGCTTTCTTT. The chain couples TRBV4-1 to TRBJ1-1, with D tentatively TRBD1 (5 bases). Trimming pared 4 bases from V and 4 bases from J, leaving 25 bases between. Looked up from germline, CDR1 is MGHRA and CDR2 is YSYEKL. The CDR3 runs 18 residues.